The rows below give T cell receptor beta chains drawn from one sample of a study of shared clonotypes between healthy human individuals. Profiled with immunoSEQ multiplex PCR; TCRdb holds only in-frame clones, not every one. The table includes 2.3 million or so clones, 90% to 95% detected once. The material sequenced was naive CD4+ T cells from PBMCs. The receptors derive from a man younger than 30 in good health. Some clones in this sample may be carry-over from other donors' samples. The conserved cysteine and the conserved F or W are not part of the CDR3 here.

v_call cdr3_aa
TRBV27 ASSWTSGIPTYEQY
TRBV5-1 ASSGIQLAGDEQF
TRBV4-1 ASSKFEEQY
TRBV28 ASSLLVAGGSGELF
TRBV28 ASSLTLGTGANVLT
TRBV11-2 ASSSRLGETQY
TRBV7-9 ASTIGLGTDTQY
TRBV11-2 ASSLREVRGNTEAF
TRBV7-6 ASSLARYDYEQY
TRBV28 ASFARGEKPYEQY
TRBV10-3 ATSGPGEETQY
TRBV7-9 ASSSGTGESNQPQH
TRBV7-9 ASSARGRLEQY
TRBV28 ASSGQVTETQY
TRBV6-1 ASGTYNTEAF
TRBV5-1 ASSWGGSDTEAF